One sample yielded the 18 T cell receptor beta chains listed below, sequenced in a study of T cells in Graves' hyperthyroidism and ophthalmopathy (dated by TCRdb to between 2019 and 2020). To prepare the library, multiplex PCR was applied. Sequenced on an Illumina HiSeq 2000. The TCR beta CDR3 regions were amplified from the RNA transcripts. For the first round of RT-PCR on the TCR CDR3, the HTBI primer set was used together with the Qiagen OneStep RT-PCR kit. TCRdb's own reprocessing of the public reads used fastp at Q25 and MiXCR and kept productive beta chains. One record per CDR3 amino acid sequence lists the most common genes and DNA. Recorded for this sample are about 49,000 distinct CDR3 sequences; approximately 50% of them occurred a single time. The leading ten clones occupy around a third of the sample. The material sequenced was peripheral blood or thyroid tissue (not recorded which). All receptors derive from a man between 18 and 29 years old with Graves' hyperthyroidism.

This clonotype appeared a few times. One end of the junction is discordant with germline, which a read error may explain. The chain carries TRBV7-2 and TRBJ1-4; D unresolved. The CDR3 spans 13 residues. CDR1 and CDR2 (germline): SGHTA, FQGNSA. The CDR3: CASSPRSGGIVIF. In DNA, the CDR3 is TGTGCCAGCAGCCCACGATCCGGAGGGATTGTTATTTTC.

This clonotype was detected ten times or more. This rearrangement joins TRBV19 to TRBJ1-2, with unresolved D. V was clipped by 6 bases and J by 7 bases, with 21 bases between them. The length of the CDR3 is 15 residues. CDR1 LNHDA and CDR2 SQIVND come from the germline V gene (reference sequence). The CDR3 loop is CASSPSRASLGGYTF. The DNA of the CDR3 is TGTGCCAGTAGCCCGAGCCGGGCCTCTTTGGGTGGCTACACCTTC.

In this sample, this clonotype turned up many times. V gene TRBV13 combines with J gene TRBJ2-7; TRBD2 agrees at 12 bases. With 5 bases clipped from V and 6 bases from J, the junction kept 8 bases outside the gene matches. CDR3 length: 15 residues. Germline V gene lookup returns CDR1 PRHDT and CDR2 FYEKMQ (reference sequence). The CDR3 region is CASSPRLAGDGEQYF. The CDR3 bases are TGTGCCAGCAGCCCCAGACTAGCGGGAGATGGCGAGCAGTACTTC.

This clonotype counts as medium-sized (0.01 to 0.1%). This chain uses TRBV10-3 with TRBJ1-1; D might be TRBD1 (6 bases). The germline gives CDR1 ENHRY, CDR2 SYGVKD. V was shortened by 3 bases and J by 0 bases, with 8 bases between the two germline ends. The CDR3 length is 14 residues. The CDR3 coding sequence is TGTGCCATCAGTGACCAGGGGATGAACACTGAAGCTTTCTTT. Translated: CAISDQGMNTEAFF.

CDR3 amino acids: CASSLWDRGYHGYTF. Here the CDR3 DNA reads TGTGCCAGCAGTTTATGGGACAGGGGATACCATGGCTACACCTTC. The chain recombines TRBV2 with TRBJ1-2; 10 bases map to TRBD1. The CDR3 has 15 residues. Trimming took 5 bases from V and 6 from J; bases not matched to a gene: 9. Germline CDR1 reads SNHLY; CDR2 reads FYNNEI.

The V gene is TRBV11-3, the J gene TRBJ1-2; D gene ambiguous. CDR3 length equals 17 residues. V dropped 0 bases and J dropped 2 bases, with 16 bases sitting between them. Germline values: CDR1 SGHNT, CDR2 YENEEA. In nucleotides, the CDR3 is TGTGCCAGCAGCTTAGACGAATGCGGGCAGGAAAACTATGGCTACACCTTC. It codes for CASSLDECGQENYGYTF.

The J gene is TRBJ2-7, the V gene TRBV7-2, with 9 bases matching TRBD2. With 4 bases clipped from V and 2 bases from J, the junction kept 6 bases outside the gene matches. The germline V gene has CDR1 SGHTA and CDR2 FQGNSA. The CDR3 length is 15 residues. Here the CDR3 reads CASSSISGGTYEQYF. The CDR3 DNA is TGTGCCAGCAGCTCGATTAGCGGGGGAACCTACGAGCAGTACTTC.

At least ten counts were recorded for this clonotype. The rearrangement joins TRBV7-9 to TRBJ1-2; D is undetermined. The CDR3 is made up of 16 amino acids. V was shortened by 6 bases and J by 4 bases, with 21 bases between the two germline ends. Germline V lookup: CDR1 SEHNR, CDR2 FQNEAQ (reference sequence). CDR3 residues: CASSHTWFWASYGYTF. CDR3 bases: TGTGCCAGCAGTCACACTTGGTTCTGGGCGAGCTATGGCTACACCTTC.

The rearrangement uses TRBV15 and TRBJ2-7; D call uncertain. From germline, CDR1 is LNHNV and CDR2 YYDKDF (reference sequence). With 1 base removed from V and 4 bases from J, the gap between germline ends came to 11 bases. This CDR3 comprises 14 residues. CDR3 bases: TGTGCCACCAGCAGAGGCGGTATGACGTACGAGCAGTACTTC. It yields the protein CATSRGGMTYEQYF.

This clonotype is medium-sized within its sample. The rearrangement uses TRBV7-8 and TRBJ1-6, with unresolved D. Germline CDR1 is SGHVS and CDR2 is FQNEAQ. The CDR3 has 15 residues. V was clipped by 7 bases and J by 0 bases, with 10 bases between them. For the CDR3, the DNA is TGTGCCAGCATCGAGGGAAGCTCCTATAATTCACCCCTCCACTTT. Translated: CASIEGSSYNSPLHF. Full variable domain (missing parts from reference TRBV7-8 and TRBJ1-6): GAGVSQSPRYKVAKRGQDVALRCDPISGHVSLFWYQQALGQGPEFLTYFQNEAQLDKSGLPSDRFFAERPEGSVSTLKIQRTQQEDSAVYLCASIEGSSYNSPLHFGNGTRLTVT.

This clonotype was seen repeatedly, ten times or more. The chain uses TRBV7-3 and TRBJ1-1, with 11 bases that match TRBD1. The germline V gene has CDR1 SGHTA and CDR2 FQGTGA. V shed 1 base, J shed 5 bases, and the junction held 9 bases outside the gene matches. This CDR3 region has 17 residues. The CDR3: CASSLNPPGQGATEAFF. The CDR3 DNA reads as TGTGCCAGCAGCTTAAATCCTCCTGGACAGGGGGCAACTGAAGCTTTCTTT.

The chain joins TRBV4-3 to TRBJ2-5; 10 bases match TRBD2. The J call may be mistaken, given a closer DNA end match to TRBJ2-7. Germline V gene sequence: CDR1 LGHNA, CDR2 YSLEER. CDR3 size: 14 residues. This CDR3 is CASSRSGLANEQYF. Written as DNA, the CDR3 is TGCGCCAGCAGCCGATCGGGACTAGCGAACGAGCAGTACTTC.

This clonotype came up a few times. This sequence joins TRBV10-3 and TRBJ2-7, with 9 bases lining up with TRBD1. The CDR3 loop spans 14 amino acids. V was clipped by 6 bases and J by 3 bases; unmatched bases: 6. Germline V gives CDR1 ENHRY, CDR2 SYGVKD. CDR3 nucleotides: TGTGCCATCAGCGCGGACAGGGGAGACTACGAGCAGTACTTC. Its protein product is CAISADRGDYEQYF.

This clonotype was counted at least ten times. J is TRBJ2-3 and V is TRBV7-6; perhaps TRBD2 as D (5 bases). This CDR3 has 15 amino acids. Germline CDR1 is SGHVS and CDR2 is FNYEAQ. Trimming removed 3 bases from V and 2 bases from J, with 12 bases in between. In nucleotides, the CDR3 is TGTGCCAGCAGCTTGTCGTGGGGAGACACAGATACGCAGTATTTT. Its translation: CASSLSWGDTDTQYF.

This clonotype was seen at least ten times. For the CDR3, the DNA is TGTGCCAGCAGTTTCGGGACAGGGGGCTCCTACGAGCAGTACTTC. Translating gives CASSFGTGGSYEQYF. The V gene is TRBV7-2, the J gene TRBJ2-7; 11 positions match TRBD1. This CDR3 contains 15 residues. The germline CDR1 and CDR2 sequences are SGHTA and FQGNSA. With V trimmed by 6 bases and J by 0 bases, 4 bases remained unmatched.

The chain carries TRBV2 and TRBJ1-6; the D is unclear. Trimming removed 4 bases from V and 0 bases from J, with 10 bases in between. The CDR3 loop spans 16 amino acids. CDR1 and CDR2 (germline): SNHLY, FYNNEI. DNA for the CDR3: TGTGCCAGCAGTGTGCGACAAAACTCCTATAATTCACCCCTCCACTTT. Protein: CASSVRQNSYNSPLHF.

By share, this clonotype ranks as medium-sized. The CDR3 loop is CASSPGQANLYEQYF. The CDR3 coding sequence is TGTGCCAGCAGCCCCGGACAGGCAAACCTCTACGAGCAGTACTTC. The gene calls are TRBV7-8 and TRBJ2-7; TRBD1 agrees at 7 bases. J lost 3 bases, V lost 5 bases, and 10 bases had no gene match. Looked up from germline, CDR1 is SGHVS and CDR2 is FQNEAQ. This CDR3 spans 15 amino acids. Together with reference TRBV7-8 and TRBJ2-7, the CDR3 gives the full variable domain: GAGVSQSPRYKVAKRGQDVALRCDPISGHVSLFWYQQALGQGPEFLTYFQNEAQLDKSGLPSDRFFAERPEGSVSTLKIQRTQQEDSAVYLCASSPGQANLYEQYFGPGTRLTVT.

On this clonotype itself: One junction end disagrees with the germline gene, perhaps due to a read error. The J gene is TRBJ1-1, the V gene TRBV2, with a tentative D call TRBD1 (6 bases). CDR1 and CDR2 (germline): SNHLY, FYNNEI. The CDR3 totals 14 residues. CDR3 DNA: TGTGCCAGCATTGAAACAGGGCGAGACACTGAAGCTTTCTTT. Amino acids: CASIETGRDTEAFF.